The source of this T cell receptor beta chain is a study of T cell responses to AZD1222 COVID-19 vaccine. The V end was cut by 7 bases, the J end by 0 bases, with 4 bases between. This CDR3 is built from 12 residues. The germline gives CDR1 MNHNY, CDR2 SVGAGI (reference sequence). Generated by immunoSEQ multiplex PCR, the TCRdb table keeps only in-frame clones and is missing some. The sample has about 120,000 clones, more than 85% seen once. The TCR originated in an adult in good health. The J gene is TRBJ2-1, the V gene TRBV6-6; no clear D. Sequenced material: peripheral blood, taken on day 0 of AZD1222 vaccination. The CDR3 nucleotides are TGTGCCAGCACCCGCTCCTACAATGAGCAGTTCTTC. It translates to CASTRSYNEQFF.